This TCR beta chain stems from a study of blood T cell repertoires in COVID-19. Study information: PBMCs, B-cell-depleted T cells, or T cells provided the cDNA or gDNA that made up the material.

Participants, 18 to 89 years old, spanned about two dozen US areas. As originally analysed: Estimates of nucleated cell counts were drawn from the amplification of reference gene primers. Clones were read by immunoSEQ multiplex PCR, and TCRdb kept only the in-frame ones, dropping some. V and J calls and clone size follow that table, whereas D and trimming were derived from the DNA. The table includes around 200,000 clones, 75% to 90% detected once. Losses at the gene ends were 1 base for V and 0 bases for J; bases not matched to a gene: 8. The germline CDR1 and CDR2 sequences are KGHDR and SFDVKD. The CDR3 covers 18 residues.

The V call is TRBV24-1, the J call TRBJ2-1; 7 bases are a match to TRBD2. The sample was PBMCs or T cells enriched from blood (not recorded which). The source is a man in his thirties or forties who had recovered from COVID-19. The CDR3 region is CATSDLAPSGYSYNEQFF. In DNA form, the CDR3 reads TGTGCCACCAGTGATTTAGCGCCTAGCGGATACTCCTACAATGAGCAGTTCTTC.